This is a list of T cell receptor beta chains from one sample in a study of blood T cell repertoires in COVID-19. Here immunoSEQ multiplex PCR was the method, and the copy in TCRdb shows in-frame clones only, minus some. The sample comprises around 170,000 clones, 85% to 90% of which are singletons, and about 7% rests with the top ten. Sequenced sample: peripheral blood. The receptor set was obtained from a man aged 45-60 years with active or convalescent COVID-19. Each CDR3 is given with its conserved first and last residue. The D gene is left open where the match is weak. Some rows have no size entry. The others give once, few or many, or a class for an expanded clone.

TRBD1 | TRBJ1-1 | TRBV2 | - | CAGQQGVVFAEAFF | TGTGCCGGACAACAGGGGGTAGTTTTCGCTGAAGCTTTCTTT
- | TRBJ1-3 | TRBV6-5 | - | CASSLGVSSGNTIYF | TGTGCCAGCAGTTTAGGGGTGAGCTCTGGAAACACCATATATTTT
TRBD1 | TRBJ1-6 | TRBV9 | - | CASSPGTGGNSPLHF | TGTGCCAGCAGCCCCGGGACAGGCGGCAATTCACCCCTCCACTTT
- | TRBJ1-3 | TRBV11-3 | - | CASSLGGVFSVTSGNTIYF | TGTGCCAGCAGCTTAGGAGGCGTATTTTCGGTCACCTCTGGAAACACCATATATTTT
- | TRBJ1-4 | TRBV24-1 | - | CATSDPSATNEKLFF | TGTGCCACCAGTGACCCGAGTGCAACTAATGAAAAACTGTTTTTT
TRBD1 | TRBJ1-5 | TRBV28 | - | CASSLRGQGNQPQHF | TGTGCCAGCAGTTTAAGGGGGCAGGGCAATCAGCCCCAGCATTTT
- | TRBJ1-1 | TRBV28 | - | CASSVEFRAEAFF | TGTGCCAGCAGCGTCGAATTCAGGGCTGAAGCTTTCTTT
TRBD1 | TRBJ1-5 | TRBV7-9 | - | CASSSGTADFWTDQPQHF | TGTGCCAGCAGCTCAGGGACAGCGGATTTTTGGACTGATCAGCCCCAGCATTTT
- | TRBJ2-1 | TRBV19 | - | CASSVYYEQFF | TGTGCCAGTAGTGTTTATTATGAGCAGTTCTTC
TRBD2 | TRBJ2-7 | TRBV28 | few | CASSPSGTRSYEQYF | TGTGCCAGCAGTCCCAGCGGGACTCGATCCTACGAGCAGTACTTC
TRBD2 | TRBJ2-3 | TRBV5-1 | - | CASSSLLAQDTQYF | TGCGCCAGCAGCTCGTTACTAGCGCAAGATACGCAGTATTTT
TRBD1 | TRBJ2-1 | TRBV12-3/TRBV12-4 | - | CASSWTGAEQFF | TGTGCCAGCAGCTGGACAGGGGCTGAGCAGTTCTTC
- | TRBJ1-2 | TRBV6-5 | few | CASSYEPTGIDGYTF | TGTGCCAGCAGTTACGAGCCTACAGGGATTGATGGCTACACCTTC
- | TRBJ2-5 | TRBV3-1/TRBV3-2 | - | CASSQASSQETQYF | TGTGCCAGCAGCCAAGCGTCGTCCCAAGAGACCCAGTACTTC
TRBD1 | TRBJ2-3 | TRBV4-3 | - | CASSQVGRGLTQYF | TGCGCCAGCAGCCAAGTGGGAAGGGGGCTTACGCAGTATTTT
- | TRBJ2-7 | TRBV4-2 | - | CASSQDMAPGEQYF | TGTGCCAGCAGCCAAGATATGGCCCCGGGCGAGCAGTACTTC
- | TRBJ1-1 | TRBV7-3 | few | CASSLSVRGTEAFF | TGTGCCAGCAGCTTATCGGTTCGAGGGACTGAAGCTTTCTTT
- | TRBJ2-7 | TRBV6-5 | - | CASRTPGTYEQYF | TGTGCCAGCAGGACGCCAGGGACCTACGAGCAGTACTTC
- | TRBJ2-1 | TRBV5-6 | - | CASSSATVSYNEQFF | TGTGCCAGCAGCTCCGCGACAGTCTCCTACAATGAGCAGTTCTTC
- | TRBJ1-4 | TRBV30 | few | CAWRLPTIATNEKLFF | TGTGCCTGGAGGCTACCGACTATTGCAACTAATGAAAAACTGTTTTTT
- | TRBJ2-7 | TRBV6-5 | once | CASNGYEQYF | TGTGCCAGCAACGGCTACGAGCAGTACTTC
TRBD1 | TRBJ1-1 | TRBV29-1 | - | CSVITGGGGTEAFF | TGCAGCGTGATAACAGGGGGCGGCGGCACTGAAGCTTTCTTT
- | TRBJ1-3 | TRBV18 | once | CASWPYLAGGGNTIYF | TGTGCCAGCTGGCCGTATCTTGCGGGGGGTGGAAACACCATATATTTT
TRBD2 | TRBJ2-7 | TRBV14 | - | CASSSVLAGHYEQYF | TGTGCCAGCAGCTCTGTTTTAGCGGGCCACTACGAGCAGTACTTC
- | TRBJ2-3 | TRBV28 | - | CASSAPGAVSTDTQYF | TGTGCCAGCAGTGCCCCCGGAGCGGTTAGCACAGATACGCAGTATTTT
- | TRBJ2-1 | TRBV5-1 | - | CASSLAVGASYNEQFF | TGCGCCAGCAGCTTGGCCGTGGGGGCCTCCTACAATGAGCAGTTCTTC
TRBD1 | TRBJ2-7 | TRBV5-1 | - | CASSWRQGAYEQYF | TGCGCCAGCAGCTGGAGACAGGGTGCCTACGAGCAGTACTTC
- | TRBJ1-2 | TRBV4-3 | - | CASSQETDYGYTF | TGCGCCAGCAGCCAAGAAACAGACTATGGCTACACCTTC
TRBD1 | TRBJ1-6 | TRBV19 | - | CASNTGDRNSPLHF | TGTGCCAGCAATACAGGGGATCGTAATTCACCCCTCCACTTT
- | TRBJ1-5 | TRBV19 | - | CASSIQVHTNQPQHF | TGTGCCAGTAGTATCCAGGTCCACACTAATCAGCCCCAGCATTTT
- | TRBJ2-5 | TRBV24-1 | many | CATSDLEGGEVETQYF | TGTGCCACCAGTGATTTGGAAGGGGGTGAGGTAGAGACCCAGTACTTC
- | TRBJ2-2 | TRBV24-1 | - | CATSDLAGVAPNTGELFF | TGTGCCACCAGTGACCTCGCCGGGGTTGCCCCGAACACCGGGGAGCTGTTTTTT
- | TRBJ2-2 | TRBV3-1/TRBV3-2 | - | CAANSEPGELFF | TGTGCCGCCAACTCCGAGCCCGGGGAGCTGTTTTTT
TRBD2 | TRBJ2-1 | TRBV24-1 | - | CATSRGLAGHNEQFF | TGTGCCACCAGCAGAGGACTAGCGGGCCACAATGAGCAGTTCTTC
TRBD1 | TRBJ1-3 | TRBV7-2 | - | CASSLIPGTVSGNTIYF | TGTGCCAGCAGCTTAATTCCTGGGACAGTCTCTGGAAACACCATATATTTT
- | TRBJ2-7 | TRBV4-3 | - | CASSERVGGSEQYF | TGCGCCAGCAGCGAACGGGTAGGGGGAAGCGAGCAGTACTTC
- | TRBJ1-3 | TRBV18 | - | CASSPPSGGVGNTIYF | TGTGCCAGCTCACCACCGAGTGGAGGGGTCGGAAACACCATATATTTT
TRBD1 | TRBJ2-1 | TRBV5-1 | - | CASSFRTGSSYNEQFF | TGCGCCAGCAGCTTTCGGACAGGCAGCTCCTACAATGAGCAGTTCTTC
TRBD1 | TRBJ1-6 | TRBV7-6 | - | CASSLGQVPNSPLHF | TGTGCCAGCAGCCTAGGACAGGTCCCTAATTCACCCCTCCACTTT
TRBD1 | TRBJ1-4 | TRBV7-2 | - | CASSSTTGGRGEKLFF | TGTGCCAGCAGCTCGACGACAGGGGGCCGGGGAGAAAAACTGTTTTTT
TRBD1 | TRBJ1-1 | TRBV20-1 | - | CSATGGTEAFF | TGCAGTGCAACAGGGGGCACTGAAGCTTTCTTT
- | TRBJ2-2 | TRBV7-2 | - | CASSFRLTDYSTSGELFF | TGTGCCAGCAGCTTCCGGCTCACGGACTATTCTACCTCCGGGGAGCTGTTTTTT
TRBD2 | TRBJ2-7 | TRBV18 | - | CASSLRPSASGSGEQYF | TGTGCCAGCTCACTCCGCCCGTCTGCTAGCGGGAGCGGCGAGCAGTACTTC
TRBD1 | TRBJ1-5 | TRBV9 | - | CASSGTGPNQPQHF | TGTGCCAGCTCCGGGACAGGCCCCAATCAGCCCCAGCATTTT
- | TRBJ1-1 | TRBV5-6 | - | CASSLLNTEAFF | TGTGCCAGCAGCTTACTTAACACTGAAGCTTTCTTT
- | TRBJ1-1 | TRBV7-9 | - | CASSSQGHGNTEAFF | TGTGCCAGCAGCTCCCAGGGACACGGGAACACTGAAGCTTTCTTT
TRBD2 | TRBJ2-7 | TRBV7-9 | - | CASSFSGGGAYEQYF | TGTGCCAGCAGCTTCTCGGGCGGGGGAGCATACGAGCAGTACTTC
TRBD2 | TRBJ2-5 | TRBV18 | - | CASSGTSGRIQETQYF | TGTGCCAGCTCCGGGACTAGCGGAAGGATCCAAGAGACCCAGTACTTC
- | TRBJ1-2 | TRBV3-1/TRBV3-2 | - | CASSQVGGGGYTF | TGTGCCAGCAGCCAAGTGGGCGGAGGCGGCTACACCTTC
- | TRBJ1-2 | TRBV30 | - | CAWSVSGGDYGYTF | TGTGCCTGGAGTGTATCGGGGGGAGACTATGGCTACACCTTC
- | TRBJ2-7 | TRBV28 | - | CASRGGSYEQYF | TGTGCCAGCAGGGGCGGGTCCTACGAGCAGTACTTC